This T cell receptor (beta chain) was observed in a study of T cell repertoires in aging, cancer and after chemotherapy. About the study: Donors were grouped into six age bands spanning 30 or younger through 70 or older.

A mixed TRB-A/B primer pool amplified rearranged TRB by multiplex touch-down PCR. MiXCR, applied by TCRdb to the multiplex PCR reads, yields one record per CDR3 protein. The table shows approximately 930 distinct CDR3 sequences, with 60% occurring only once. The study's findings and limits: Loss of evenness, beyond lost richness, contributed to age-related TCR diversity decline in cancer patients. Rebound thymic output was suggested by rising median generation probability during chemotherapy in each cancer cohort.

Germline values: CDR1 MNHEY, CDR2 SVGAGI. CDR3 length equals 14 residues. V shed 4 bases and J 8 bases; nucleotides not matched to a gene: 5. Peripheral blood genomic DNA, not sorted cells or RNA, was the template. Details on this clonotype: Its antigen is not identified.

The TCR originated in a human donor with a solid tumor. The sequencing sample was made of blood. J is TRBJ1-6 and V is TRBV6-5; 7 bases are shared with TRBD1. CDR3 amino acids: CASSFRDSYSPLHF. CDR3 bases: TGTGCCAGCAGTTTCCGGGACAGTTATTCACCCCTCCACTTT.